The present entry profiles one T cell receptor beta chain with its context. Its antigen is not known. This sample was included in a study of beta chain features in type 1 diabetes. Regarding the study as a whole: The similarity of naive, central memory and Treg TCRB repertoires appeared greater among patients than among healthy donors. Reads derived from cDNA could over-represent cells showing high TCR expression. A potential influence of HLA type upon TCRB rearrangement remained unresolved herein. Among patients with Type 1 diabetes, TCRB CDR3s were moderately but significantly shorter in every one of the four CD4+ subsets.

Expressed TCRB transcripts were sequenced, since all the RNA that had been isolated was reverse transcribed. Repertoires were generated with immunoSEQ multiplex PCR, while TCRdb's copy carries only in-frame clones and drops some. The profile shows 250,000 to 300,000 clones, 14% of them singletons. The authors sorted CD4+ naive, central memory, regulatory and stem cell-like memory cells via CD45RO/CCR7/CD25/CD127/CD95/CD27. The CDR3 loop spans 16 amino acids. Trimming removed 4 bases at V and 0 bases at J, with 17 bases between. The germline gives CDR1 SGHNT, CDR2 YYREEE (reference sequence). The material sequenced was naive CD4+ T cells from blood. This sequence was found in a man in his thirties or forties with type 1 diabetes. J is TRBJ2-7 and V is TRBV5-4, with no clear D. CDR3 nucleotide sequence: TGTGCCAGCAGCCAAGATGCAGTCCCCAGCTCCTACGAGCAGTACTTC. This encodes CASSQDAVPSSYEQYF.